This T cell receptor (beta chain) is from a study of regulatory T cells in long-lasting Graves disease. There are many counts of this clonotype. This CDR3 comprises 18 residues. Trimming took off 7 bases at V and 0 bases at J, with 25 bases between the two ends. Germline V gives CDR1 MDHEN, CDR2 SYDVKM. The time point: newly diagnosed GD, antithyroid drugs for less than 3 months. PBMC-derived RNA was used for the TCR library. According to the study, TCR beta libraries were built with iRepertoire HTBI primers and CDR3-region Arm-PCR. Via MiXCR, TCRdb re-called the multiplex PCR reads, giving one row per CDR3 protein. The sample lists roughly 380,000 distinct CDR3 sequences, 15% to 20% occurring once. The same data also contributed to another study, on T cells in Graves' hyperthyroidism and ophthalmopathy.

The rearrangement joins TRBV28 to TRBJ2-7, with D possibly matching TRBD1 (6 bases). This specimen consisted of peripheral blood mononuclear cells (PBMCs), obtained at new diagnosis, from a patient treated with antithyroid drugs. The origin of this receptor is a man in his forties with Graves disease. CDR3 residues: CASNHAGADTPSSYEQYF. CDR3 in DNA: TGTGCCAGCAACCATGCAGGGGCAGACACCCCGAGCTCCTACGAGCAGTACTTC.